This entry features one T cell receptor (beta chain) sequence. Its antigen is as yet unknown. Germline assignment: CDR1 SGDLS and CDR2 YYNGEE. This CDR3 comprises 14 residues. The ends lost 4 bases at V and 0 bases at J; junction bases unmatched: 2. The record originates from a study of cytomegalovirus exposure and HLA in healthy donors. Findings and limits, study-wide: Cytomegalovirus-associated status was assigned to fewer than 200 TCR beta chains. On later analysis, the bulk of CMV-associated TCR beta chains appeared to be HLA-restricted. CMV antigen specificity was confirmed in vitro for a few CMV-associated chains.

Researchers ran the PCR with 60 Vbeta and 13 Jbeta primers. TCRdb keeps only in-frame clones here, not all; method: immunoSEQ multiplex PCR. This repertoire includes about 84,000 clones. Material for sequencing was PBMCs. The V call is TRBV9, the J call TRBJ2-7, with 9 nucleotides matching TRBD2. The TCR sequence derives from a man aged 50 or older in good health and CMV-seronegative. CDR3 amino acids: CASSLAGSSYEQYF. The CDR3 DNA is TGTGCCAGCAGCCTAGCGGGAAGCTCCTACGAGCAGTACTTC.